This paragraph reports one T cell receptor (beta chain). Which antigen it targets is not known. Nothing much larger sits one base from this clone, and base qualities are not available. The data are from a study of cytotoxic CD8 clonotypes in ibrutinib-treated CLL (dated by TCRdb to the early 2020s). For context, the study as a whole: The cohort had over ten relapsed/refractory and around 16 treatment-naive patients; 17 to 18 were IGHV unmutated. On average, each sample had approximately 250,000 productive templates and tens of thousands of productive rearrangements. Cryopreserved peripheral blood mononuclear cells were collected at three points: before therapy, at response, and at either sustained remission or disease progression. Partial responses were observed in approximately 24 patients and complete responses in 2; after a median follow-up of roughly 72 months, remission was maintained in around 14 patients and progression was observed in roughly twelve. Response samples were obtained after a median of about 13 months of treatment, with a range of roughly 6 to 40 months. Of the approximately 86 participants in the trial, roughly 26 had longitudinal samples available. Paper-wide results and their limitations: An increase in clonality was observed at ibrutinib response, with clonality remaining stable during sustained remission and falling back toward baseline at progression. Public clonotypes were rare and either shrank or stayed stable during treatment, and the rise in clonality at ibrutinib response reflected expansion of private clonotypes. At baseline, clonality was higher than in age-matched healthy donors and showed a strong correlation with circulating CD8+ T-cell counts. Sustained-remission and progressing patients did not have matched sampling times, and lymph node repertoires were not examined.

Approximately 2 micrograms of genomic DNA were extracted from cryopreserved PBMCs for TCR beta library preparation. Longitudinal blood samples from CLL patients on ibrutinib monotherapy underwent high-throughput TCR beta sequencing. The patients were enrolled in a single-center, open-label phase 2 trial of ibrutinib monotherapy. The germline V gene gives CDR1 as MNHEY and CDR2 as SVGAGI. The CDR3, cysteine through phenylalanine, is 16 amino acids long. Only the CDR3 DNA stays, 48 bases, in frame from base 1. Trimming removed 2 bases from V and 0 bases from J, leaving 13 bases between the germline ends. The goal of deep resolution MiSeq sequencing was a depth between 1 in 1 million and 1 in 200,000 T cells, and coverage averaged 10x per clonotype. The immunoSEQ hsTCRB Kit was used to generate the TCR beta libraries. In the paper's pipeline: Data were analyzed with ImmunoSEQ Data Assistant and ImmunoSEQ Analyzer, with V, D and J genes assigned per IMGT definitions. Clonality was computed as one minus normalized Shannon entropy of productive rearrangement frequencies, ranging from 0 to 1. Only overrepresented clonotypes making up at least 0.05% of each patient's repertoire were included in the public clonotype analysis. Roughly 13 age-matched healthy donor repertoires from immuneACCESS were used as controls for clonality. Not all clones reach the TCRdb copy of this immuneACCESS table, which keeps in-frame sequences only. Checked studies attribute under half of the gap to unresolved V genes and leave the rest unexplained. V and J calls and clone size are those listed in that table; D and trimming were worked out from the DNA. The sample has approximately 80,000 clones on record, 86% of them singletons. The biggest ten clones account for around 5% of the sample.

The clonotype originates from a human donor with chronic lymphocytic leukemia. The chain joins TRBV6-5 to TRBJ1-1, with the D segment identity uncertain. The sequenced sample was PBMCs, obtained before ibrutinib treatment. The nucleotides are TGTGCCAGCAGTTACACGTTTGGGCGGATGAACACTGAAGCTTTCTTT. Its protein reads: CASSYTFGRMNTEAFF.